The rows below give T cell receptor beta chains drawn from one sample of a study of tumor-infiltrating lymphocytes in glioblastoma multiforme. TCRdb re-derived calls from the multiplex PCR reads in MiXCR, one entry per CDR3 protein. Among approximately 16,000 distinct CDR3 sequences listed, 70% to 75% were seen once. Sequencing was done on a sample of brain tumor tissue. These receptors all stem from a male donor with glioblastoma. The CDR3 runs from the conserved cysteine through the conserved F or W. D genes are given only for firm matches. The listing skips clone size in some rows; elsewhere it reads once, few, many or a size class.

>TRBJ1-5|.|.|TRBV20-1
TGCAGTGCTCGTATAGGGCAGGGAGACGGTCAGCCCCAGCATTTT
CSARIGQGDGQPQHF
>TRBJ1-2|.|TRBD1|TRBV29-1
TGCAGCGTTGGCCCGGGACAGGGGAGGTATGGCTACACCTTC
CSVGPGQGRYGYTF
>TRBJ2-2|many|.|TRBV7-9
TGTGCCAGCAGCTTGGGGGACGGGGAGCTGTTTTTT
CASSLGDGELFF
>TRBJ2-2|.|TRBD1|TRBV6-1
TGTGCCAGCAGTGAAGGGACAGGGGACACCGGGGAGCTGTTTTTT
CASSEGTGDTGELFF
>TRBJ2-1|.|TRBD2|TRBV11-3
TGTGCCAGCAGCCCCGGCTTAGGCTCCGGGGCTAGCGGGAGGAGCAATGAGCAGTTCTTC
CASSPGLGSGASGRSNEQFF
>TRBJ2-6|.|.|TRBV11-2
TGTGCCAGCAGCGCCCTTTCGAGCTCCGGGGCCAACGTCCTGGCTTTC
CASSALSSSGANVLAF
>TRBJ2-3|.|.|TRBV12-3/TRBV12-4
TGTGTCAGCAGATTAAGGGGGGGGTACACAGATACGCAGTATTTT
CVSRLRGGYTDTQYF
>TRBJ2-3|.|TRBD1|TRBV11-2
TGTGCCAGCAGCTTAGGGACAGGGGGCGCAGATACGCAGTATTTT
CASSLGTGGADTQYF
>TRBJ2-7|.|.|TRBV30
TGTGCCTGGAGTTGCGGTCAAGGTCGCGAGCAGTACTTC
CAWSCGQGREQYF
>TRBJ2-1|medium-sized|TRBD2|TRBV20-1
TGCAGTGCTAGGACTAGCGGGTCCTACAATGAGCAGTTCTTC
CSARTSGSYNEQFF
>TRBJ2-7|.|TRBD1|TRBV11-1
TGTGCCAGCAGCCTAGCGCGTCTGAACAGGGGGTGTGAGCAGTACTTC
CASSLARLNRGCEQYF
>TRBJ2-1|.|.|TRBV11-2
TGCGCCAGCAGCTTAGATAGGAGTGAGCAGTTCTTC
CASSLDRSEQFF
>TRBJ2-4|.|TRBD1|TRBV11-3
TGTGCCAGCAGCCCGGGACAGGGGGGACCGGGACTAGCTCCAGGCATTCAGTACTTC
CASSPGQGGPGLAPGIQYF
>TRBJ2-2|.|.|TRBV11-2
TGTGCCAGCAGCTTAGACATCGTCACCGGGGAGCTGTTTTTT
CASSLDIVTGELFF
>TRBJ2-7|.|.|TRBV11-1
TGTCCCAGCAGCGGACACATGCGCGAGCAGTACTTC
CPSSGHMREQYF
>TRBJ2-1|.|TRBD2|TRBV11-2
TGTGCCAGCAACTCGAGACTAGCGGGATACAATGAGCAGTTCTTC
CASNSRLAGYNEQFF
>TRBJ2-3|.|.|TRBV4-2
TGTGCCAGCAGCCAAGAGCGCACAGATACGCAGTATTTT
CASSQERTDTQYF
>TRBJ2-1|few|.|TRBV11-2
TGTGCCAGCAGCTTAGATAGGGACAATGAGCCGTTCTTC
CASSLDRDNEPFF
>TRBJ2-2|.|.|TRBV6-2/TRBV6-3
TGTGTCAGCAGGGACGGCCGGGACCTAAACACCGGGGAGCTGTTTTTT
CVSRDGRDLNTGELFF
>TRBJ1-4|.|TRBD1|TRBV7-8
TGTGCCAGCAGCTTAGCGACGTCGACAGGGGAGGGAGAAAAAATGTTTTTT
CASSLATSTGEGEKMFF
>TRBJ2-7|once|TRBD1|TRBV6-6
TGTGCCAGCAACCCGGCCGAAGGGGGCATTTACGAGCAGTACTTC
CASNPAEGGIYEQYF
>TRBJ2-7|.|.|TRBV6-5
TGTGCCAGCAGTTACGATTCCCTAGCCTACGAGCAGTACTTC
CASSYDSLAYEQYF
>TRBJ2-5|.|TRBD1|TRBV4-1
TGCGCCAGCAGCCAATTACCGGGACAGGGAGGAGAGACCCAGTACTTC
CASSQLPGQGGETQYF
>TRBJ1-1|medium-sized|.|TRBV7-9
TGTGCCAGCAGGCTAGGGGTGACTGAAGCTTTCTTT
CASRLGVTEAFF
>TRBJ1-2|once|TRBD1|TRBV28
TGTACCAGCAGTCTTCTCGGGACAGGGGGCAACTATGGCTACACCTTC
CTSSLLGTGGNYGYTF
>TRBJ1-2|.|.|TRBV7-9
TGTGCCAGCAGCTTAGAGGGGCCCTATGACTACACCTTC
CASSLEGPYDYTF
>TRBJ2-3|.|TRBD2|TRBV11-2
TGTGCCAGCAGCTTGGGAGGGATGATCACAGATATGCAGTATTTT
CASSLGGMITDMQYF
>TRBJ1-5|medium-sized|.|TRBV6-1
TGTGCCAGCAGCGGCCGCAGCAACAGGAATCAGCCCCAGCATTTT
CASSGRSNRNQPQHF
>TRBJ2-7|.|.|TRBV3-1
TGTGCCAGCAGCCAAGGGCTAGCATCCCCTGGGCAGTACTTC
CASSQGLASPGQYF
>TRBJ2-5|few|TRBD2|TRBV2
TGTGCCAGCAGTGTCCCAGCGGGAGGCCAAGAGACCCAGTACTTC
CASSVPAGGQETQYF